These T cell receptor beta chains were read from a single sample in a study of early T cells in non-severe SARS-CoV-2 infection. One entry per CDR3 protein, called by TCRdb with MiXCR from the 5' RACE reads. Altogether tens of thousands of distinct CDR3 sequences are present, about 5.7% being singletons, with the ten largest covering about 20%. The sequencing used whole blood, collected at baseline. These receptor sequences come from an adult who was a healthcare worker with PCR-confirmed SARS-CoV-2 infection or an uninfected control (not recorded which). Both conserved end residues are part of each CDR3. Each record gives: V gene, clone size, D gene, J gene, CDR3 protein, CDR3 DNA. The D gene is left open where the match is weak. Not all rows give a size; the values are once, few, many and, for expanded clones, a class.

v_call: TRBV7-2; clone_size: .; d_call: .; j_call: TRBJ2-5; cdr3_aa: CASSSLGRGLRGQETQYF; cdr3_nt: TGTGCCAGCAGCTCCCTTGGGCGAGGTTTGAGGGGGCAAGAGACCCAGTACTTC
v_call: TRBV6-6; clone_size: many; d_call: TRBD1; j_call: TRBJ1-3; cdr3_aa: CASSYPGQGGNTIYF; cdr3_nt: TGTGCCAGCAGTTACCCGGGACAGGGAGGAAACACCATATATTTT
v_call: TRBV3-1; clone_size: many; d_call: .; j_call: TRBJ2-7; cdr3_aa: CASSRSSYEQYF; cdr3_nt: TGTGCCAGCAGCCGATCGAGTTACGAGCAGTACTTC
v_call: TRBV7-3; clone_size: many; d_call: TRBD2; j_call: TRBJ2-7; cdr3_aa: CASSQLTSGFREQYF; cdr3_nt: TGTGCCAGCAGCCAACTGACTAGCGGCTTTCGCGAGCAGTACTTC
v_call: TRBV5-1; clone_size: .; d_call: TRBD1; j_call: TRBJ2-7; cdr3_aa: CASSLGQGAREQYF; cdr3_nt: TGCGCCAGCAGCTTGGGGCAGGGGGCGCGGGAGCAGTACTTC
v_call: TRBV28; clone_size: .; d_call: TRBD2; j_call: TRBJ2-7; cdr3_aa: CASSFPGLAGPQLYEQYF; cdr3_nt: TGTGCCAGCAGTTTCCCCGGACTAGCGGGGCCGCAACTCTACGAGCAGTACTTC
v_call: TRBV12-3/TRBV12-4; clone_size: many; d_call: TRBD2; j_call: TRBJ2-2; cdr3_aa: CASSLGTSGSPGELFF; cdr3_nt: TGTGCCAGCAGTTTAGGGACTAGCGGGAGCCCAGGAGAGCTGTTTTTT
v_call: TRBV19; clone_size: few; d_call: .; j_call: TRBJ2-1; cdr3_aa: CASRAVEDEQFF; cdr3_nt: TGTGCCAGTAGGGCCGTGGAGGATGAGCAGTTCTTC
v_call: TRBV20-1; clone_size: few; d_call: TRBD1; j_call: TRBJ2-7; cdr3_aa: CSARGTGNQYEQYF; cdr3_nt: TGCAGTGCTAGGGGGACAGGGAATCAGTACGAGCAGTACTTC
v_call: TRBV7-9; clone_size: many; d_call: TRBD1; j_call: TRBJ1-1; cdr3_aa: CASSLAGDFGTGLQAFF; cdr3_nt: TGTGCCAGCAGCTTAGCGGGAGATTTCGGGACAGGGCTGCAAGCTTTCTTT
v_call: TRBV11-2; clone_size: many; d_call: .; j_call: TRBJ2-1; cdr3_aa: CASSSTNDRAEQFF; cdr3_nt: TGTGCCAGCAGCTCAACTAACGACCGCGCGGAGCAGTTCTTC
v_call: TRBV20-1; clone_size: .; d_call: .; j_call: TRBJ2-7; cdr3_aa: CSARGPSYEQYF; cdr3_nt: TGCAGTGCTCGGGGACCGTCCTACGAGCAGTACTTC
v_call: TRBV20-1; clone_size: few; d_call: TRBD2; j_call: TRBJ2-4; cdr3_aa: CSAIGTSTHIQYF; cdr3_nt: TGCAGTGCTATTGGGACTAGCACCCACATTCAGTACTTC
v_call: TRBV7-2; clone_size: few; d_call: TRBD1; j_call: TRBJ2-5; cdr3_aa: CASSDRTGRQETQYF; cdr3_nt: TGTGCCAGCAGCGACAGGACAGGACGCCAAGAGACCCAGTACTTC
v_call: TRBV19; clone_size: few; d_call: .; j_call: TRBJ1-5; cdr3_aa: CASSIAAGRGNQPQHF; cdr3_nt: TGTGCCAGTAGTATAGCAGCAGGGAGGGGCAATCAGCCCCAGCATTTT
v_call: TRBV7-2; clone_size: few; d_call: .; j_call: TRBJ2-7; cdr3_aa: CASSFTGTPDSEQYF; cdr3_nt: TGTGCCAGCAGCTTTACAGGGACTCCAGATTCCGAGCAGTACTTC